A single sample gave rise to the 26 T cell receptor beta chains below, sequenced in a study of shared clonotypes between healthy human individuals. Some clones are missing from TCRdb's copy, which holds only in-frame ones; the method was immunoSEQ multiplex PCR. The sample records some 2.1 million clones, around 95% being singletons. Sequences were obtained from naive CD4+ T cells sorted from blood. Subset denoted: CD45RA+ positively selected. All receptors come from a man between 18 and 35 years old in good health.

J is TRBJ2-5 and V is TRBV18, with D tentatively TRBD1 (6 bases). The CDR3 spans 15 residues. Trimming removed 5 bases from V and 0 bases from J, with 13 bases in between. CDR1 and CDR2 (germline): KGHSH, LQKENI. Written as DNA, the CDR3 is TGTGCCAGCTCAAAAACAGGGAATGACCAAGAGACCCAGTACTTC. Protein product: CASSKTGNDQETQYF.

This chain joins TRBV27 and TRBJ2-1, with 9 bases lining up with TRBD2. This CDR3 spans 19 amino acids. Losses at the gene ends were 5 bases for V and 2 bases for J; bases not matched to a gene: 16. The germline V gene has CDR1 MNHEY and CDR2 SMNVEV (reference sequence). CDR3 sequence (DNA): TGTGCCAGCAGTGGAAGTGCTAGCGGGAAATTCATTACCTACAATGAGCAGTTCTTC. Amino acid sequence: CASSGSASGKFITYNEQFF.

The chain links TRBV30 to TRBJ2-7; 9 nucleotides align to TRBD1. Per germline, CDR1 GTSNPN and CDR2 SVGIG (reference sequence). There are 14 residues in the CDR3. V lost 3 bases, J lost 6 bases, and 9 bases stayed unmatched. CDR3 nucleotide sequence: TGTGCCTGGAGCCGGGGGACAGGGTCTCTCGAGCAGTACTTC. This encodes CAWSRGTGSLEQYF.

Worth noting for this clone: A much larger clone differs from this one at a single base, so this may be a read error. The same CDR3 arises from other DNA sequences in this sample as well. The chain carries TRBV5-1 and TRBJ1-5, with a possible D match to TRBD1 (6 bases). Trimming took 2 bases from V and 2 from J, leaving 8 bases between them. The CDR3 consists of 14 residues. CDR1 is SGHRS, CDR2 YFSETQ, per germline. The CDR3 sequence: CASSFSGGNQPQHF. For the CDR3, the DNA is TGCGCCAGCAGCTTCTCAGGGGGCAATCAGCCCCAGCATTTT.

The CDR3 reads CASSLAGGRNEQFF. The CDR3 DNA is TGTGCCAGCAGTCTAGCGGGGGGGCGGAATGAGCAGTTCTTC. This sequence joins TRBV6-4 and TRBJ2-1; the match to TRBD2 covers 12 bases. The CDR3 contains 14 residues. J was trimmed by 7 bases and V by 5 bases; bases with no gene match: 3. Germline V gene sequence: CDR1 MRHNA, CDR2 SNTAGT.

V gene TRBV11-2 combines with J gene TRBJ2-7; perhaps TRBD1 as D (5 bases). Trimming took off 11 bases at V and 4 bases at J, with 18 bases between the two ends. From germline, CDR1 is SGHAT and CDR2 FQNNGV. The CDR3 extends over 13 amino acids. The CDR3 DNA reads TGTGCCTCCAGGGTTGGATTCGGATACGAGCAGTACTTC. Translation: CASRVGFGYEQYF.

Concerning this clone: The sample has other DNA sequences that encode this CDR3 too. The J gene is TRBJ2-2, the V gene TRBV7-9; D may be TRBD1 (5 bases). This CDR3 spans 15 amino acids. Trimming left V 1 base short and J 2 bases short, with 8 bases between. Germline V gives CDR1 SEHNR, CDR2 FQNEAQ (reference sequence). CDR3 in amino acids: CASSLVTGNTGELFF. The CDR3 DNA reads TGTGCCAGCAGCTTAGTTACAGGCAACACCGGGGAGCTGTTTTTT.

As concerns this clone: The identical CDR3 is also encoded by other nucleotide sequences in the sample. This chain connects TRBV29-1 to TRBJ2-5; no clear D. The ends were cut back, 4 bases at V and 4 bases at J, with 7 bases in the middle. This CDR3 has 11 residues. CDR1 is SQVTM and CDR2 is ANQGSEA in the germline V gene. CDR3 nucleotides: TGCAGCGTTGCTAGTGGAGAGACCCAGTACTTC. Its protein is CSVASGETQYF. The full variable domain, completed using reference TRBV29-1 and TRBJ2-5, is SAVISQKPSRDICQRGTSLTIQCQVDSQVTMMFWYRQQPGQSLTLIATANQGSEATYESGFVIDKFPISRPNLTFSTLTVSNMSPEDSSIYLCSVASGETQYFGPGTRLLVL.

The genes are TRBV19 and TRBJ2-5, with D unclear. V was clipped by 11 bases and J by 1 base, with 5 bases between them. CDR1 and CDR2 (germline): LNHDA, SQIVND (reference sequence). This CDR3 contains 10 residues. The CDR3 loop is CAALQETQYF. CDR3 DNA: TGTGCCGCTCTCCAAGAGACCCAGTACTTC.

This clone was detected once. This sequence joins TRBV2 and TRBJ2-7, with 8 bases matching TRBD1. The V segment lost 2 bases and the J segment 2 bases; nucleotides outside the gene matches: 5. CDR3 size: 15 residues. Germline assignment: CDR1 SNHLY and CDR2 FYNNEI. The chain's CDR3 is CASSETGQVPYEQYF. CDR3 bases: TGTGCCAGCAGTGAAACGGGACAGGTCCCCTACGAGCAGTACTTC.

This sequence joins TRBV21-1 and TRBJ2-7; the table's D call, TRBD1, was not checked against the DNA. TRBV21-1 is reported as a pseudogene. The CDR3 sequence is 17 residues long. Here the CDR3 reads CASSRDRASMTTYEQYF. CDR3 DNA sequence: TGTGCCAGCAGCAGGGACAGGGCCTCAATGACCACCTACGAGCAGTACTTC.

CDR3 bases: TGTGCCAGCAGTGTCCGACAGGCGACTAATGAAAAACTGTTTTTT. It encodes CASSVRQATNEKLFF. V usage is TRBV28 and J usage is TRBJ1-4, with a tentative D call TRBD1 (6 bases). The length of the CDR3 is 15 residues. CDR1 MDHEN and CDR2 SYDVKM come from the germline V gene. Trimming stripped 5 bases from V and 2 bases from J, with 12 bases between.

This chain joins TRBV7-9 and TRBJ2-7; D might be TRBD2 (6 bases). In germline, CDR1 is SEHNR, CDR2 FQNEAQ (reference sequence). Trimming took off 5 bases at V and 4 bases at J, with 9 bases between the two ends. CDR3 length: 12 residues. The CDR3 loop reads CASSQGLYEQYF. CDR3 sequence (DNA): TGTGCCAGCAGCCAGGGACTTTACGAGCAGTACTTC.

J is TRBJ1-2 and V is TRBV6-5; D not resolved. V was shortened by 2 bases and J by 5 bases, with 9 bases between the two germline ends. Germline V gene data show CDR1 as MNHEY and CDR2 as SVGAGI. The CDR3 covers 13 residues. The CDR3 here is CASSYRRWYGYTF. The DNA for the CDR3 is TGTGCCAGCAGTTACCGACGGTGGTATGGCTACACCTTC.

V and J are TRBV19 and TRBJ1-6; weak D call: TRBD1 (5 bases). CDR1 and CDR2 from the germline V gene are LNHDA and SQIVND (reference sequence). The CDR3 covers 12 residues. V was clipped by 5 bases and J by 10 bases, with 9 bases between them. CDR3 in amino acids: CASSAGFSPLHF. The CDR3, as DNA: TGTGCCAGTAGTGCAGGGTTCTCACCCCTCCACTTT. Full variable domain (remainder filled in from reference TRBV19 and TRBJ1-6): DGGITQSPKYLFRKEGQNVTLSCEQNLNHDAMYWYRQDPGQGLRLIYYSQIVNDFQKGDIAEGYSVSREKKESFPLTVTSAQKNPTAFYLCASSAGFSPLHFGNGTRLTVT.

V usage is TRBV7-9 and J usage is TRBJ1-2, with TRBD1 matching 10 bases. The germline gives CDR1 SEHNR, CDR2 FQNEAQ (reference sequence). The V gene end was trimmed by 0 bases and the J gene end by 4 bases; junction bases not matched to a gene: 5. This CDR3 spans 16 amino acids. CDR3 residues: CASSLAQDRGAYGYTF. CDR3 sequence (DNA): TGTGCCAGCAGCTTAGCTCAGGACAGGGGGGCCTATGGCTACACCTTC.

The chain uses TRBV7-8 and TRBJ1-1, with a tentative D call TRBD1 (6 bases). The germline V and J ends were trimmed by 6 bases and 1 base, with 15 bases remaining between them. Looked up from germline, CDR1 is SGHVS and CDR2 is FQNEAQ. The CDR3 runs 15 residues. This chain's CDR3 is CASRTPGHPNTEAFF. CDR3 bases: TGTGCCAGCAGAACTCCGGGACACCCGAACACTGAAGCTTTCTTT.

This clone was recorded only once. The chain's CDR3 is CAWSKAASTDTQYF. The CDR3 nucleotides are TGTGCCTGGAGTAAAGCGGCTAGCACAGATACGCAGTATTTT. The rearrangement uses TRBV30 and TRBJ2-3; D is possibly TRBD2 (5 bases). With 2 bases removed from V and 0 bases from J, the gap between germline ends came to 9 bases. The CDR3 is made up of 14 amino acids. Germline assignment: CDR1 GTSNPN and CDR2 SVGIG (reference sequence).

Only one count was recorded for this clone. The V gene is TRBV18, the J gene TRBJ2-1, with 9 bases aligning to TRBD2. V dropped 3 bases and J dropped 9; count of bases not matched to a gene: 9. This CDR3 has 15 amino acids. CDR1 and CDR2 (germline): KGHSH, LQKENI. CDR3 sequence: CASSPPTSGLGEQFF. The CDR3 DNA sequence: TGTGCCAGCTCACCCCCGACTAGCGGCCTCGGTGAGCAGTTCTTC.

This chain uses TRBV28 with TRBJ2-5, with 10 bases lining up with TRBD1. The CDR3 is 15 residues long. V lost 4 bases, J lost 6 bases, and 8 bases stayed unmatched. Germline CDR1 is MDHEN and CDR2 is SYDVKM. The CDR3 protein is CASSSSGTGVKTQYF. The DNA for the CDR3 is TGTGCCAGCAGTTCATCCGGGACAGGGGTTAAGACCCAGTACTTC.

The chain carries TRBV2 and TRBJ2-7; weak D call: TRBD2 (5 bases). This CDR3 contains 15 residues. The germline V gene encodes CDR1 SNHLY and CDR2 FYNNEI. Trimming removed 6 bases from V and 2 bases from J, with 17 bases in between. DNA for the CDR3: TGTGCCAGCAGCGGTGGACTTTCGGGAACCTACGAGCAGTACTTC. This codes for CASSGGLSGTYEQYF.

The chain carries TRBV6-5 and TRBJ2-2, with D hard to call. V was trimmed by 1 base and J by 1 base, leaving 7 bases between them. The length of the CDR3 is 15 residues. The germline gives CDR1 MNHEY, CDR2 SVGAGI. CDR3 protein: CASSYYGRNTGELFF. The CDR3 nucleotides read TGTGCCAGCAGTTACTATGGCAGGAACACCGGGGAGCTGTTTTTT.

Worth noting for this clone: The same CDR3 can be traced to other DNA sequences in this sample. The chain employs TRBV5-5 and TRBJ1-1, with a possible D match to TRBD1 (5 bases). Germline V gives CDR1 SGHKS, CDR2 YYEKEE (reference sequence). Trimming removed 4 bases at V and 1 base at J, with 11 bases between. This CDR3 is built from 14 residues. CDR3 nucleotides: TGTGCCAGCAGCCTTGGGACGGCGAACACTGAAGCTTTCTTT. It encodes CASSLGTANTEAFF.

The chain combines TRBV2 with TRBJ2-5; either TRBD1 or TRBD2 may fit D (5 bases each). The ends were cut back, 8 bases at V and 3 bases at J, with 19 bases in the middle. This CDR3 is built from 15 residues. Germline values: CDR1 SNHLY, CDR2 FYNNEI. The CDR3 nucleotides read TGTGCCAGCGACCGGGTAAAGGGGACGGAAGAGACCCAGTACTTC. It codes for CASDRVKGTEETQYF.

This chain joins TRBV30 and TRBJ2-7; D may be TRBD2 (7 bases). The CDR3 is made up of 12 amino acids. The germline gives CDR1 GTSNPN, CDR2 SVGIG (reference sequence). With 7 bases removed from V and 0 bases from J, the gap between germline ends came to 10 bases. CDR3 region: CASRGASYEQYF. The CDR3 DNA reads as TGTGCCTCCCGGGGGGCCTCCTACGAGCAGTACTTC.

The V gene is TRBV4-1, the J gene TRBJ1-2, with D possibly TRBD1 on 5 matching bases. Germline CDR1 is MGHRA and CDR2 is YSYEKL. CDR3 size: 15 residues. The ends were cut back, 7 bases at V and 3 bases at J, with 18 bases in the middle. The CDR3 nucleotides read TGCGCCAGCATTGGGCCGAGGGGCGCGGACTATGGCTACACCTTC. Translated, it gives CASIGPRGADYGYTF.